This TCR beta chain was identified during a study of cytomegalovirus exposure and HLA in healthy donors. About this clone itself: Its antigen is still unknown.

The PCR used 60 Vbeta and 13 Jbeta primers. The repertoire was sequenced with immunoSEQ multiplex PCR; TCRdb's copy has only in-frame clones and lacks some. The data hold some 110,000 clones, with more than 65% observed a single time. Study results and limitations: As immune exposure information, only CMV serostatus was available. The study labeled fewer than 200 TCR beta chains cytomegalovirus-associated.

The J segment lost 7 bases and the V segment lost 6 bases, leaving 3 bases of the junction unmatched. The CDR3 length is 14 residues. CDR1 is WSHSY, CDR2 SAAADI, per germline. Material for sequencing was PBMCs. The receptor was derived from a man aged 40-50 years in good health and CMV-seropositive. The chain is built from TRBV10-2 and TRBJ2-1, with 13 nucleotides matching TRBD2. CDR3 protein: CASRGLAGINEQFF. The CDR3, as DNA: TGCGCCAGCAGGGGACTAGCGGGAATAAATGAGCAGTTCTTC.